This T cell receptor beta chain derives from a study of T cells in Graves' hyperthyroidism and ophthalmopathy. Together with thyroid ultrasound, orbital computed tomography, serum thyroxine and TRAb, clinical symptoms were used for diagnoses. This clonotype was found many times. RNA transcripts served as the template for amplifying TCR beta CDR3 regions. HTBI primers drove first-round RT-PCR of the TCR CDR3. MiXCR, applied by TCRdb to the multiplex PCR reads, yields one record per CDR3 protein. Altogether about 600,000 distinct CDR3 sequences are present, more than 15% being singletons, with the ten largest covering more than 3%. The sample consisted of blood. This clonotype was obtained from a woman aged 40 to 49 with Graves' ophthalmopathy.

The CDR3 sequence: CASSPGGASYGYTF. DNA of the CDR3: TGTGCCAGCTCACCAGGGGGCGCGAGCTATGGCTACACCTTC. The gene calls are TRBV18 and TRBJ1-2; D perhaps matches TRBD1 (6 bases). Germline V CDR1 and CDR2: KGHSH, LQKENI. The CDR3 covers 14 residues. V lost 2 bases to trimming and J lost 4 bases, with 11 bases between them.